Presented here are 3 T cell receptor beta chains from one specimen sequenced in a study of regulatory T cells in long-lasting Graves disease (dated by TCRdb to the early 2020s). Libraries came from multiplex PCR. The instrument given in TCRdb is Illumina HiSeq 4000. TCR beta libraries were built with iRepertoire HTBI primers and Arm-PCR amplification of CDR3 regions. TCRdb itself trimmed the public reads at Q25 with fastp, ran MiXCR and retained productive beta chains. For every CDR3 protein sequence, its rows merge into one entry that carries the most common genes and DNA. This sample comprises roughly 350,000 distinct CDR3 sequences, 15% to 20% of them detected only once. Around 20% of the sample is held by the ten biggest clonotypes. This specimen's time point label, interpreted: newly diagnosed GD, antithyroid drugs for less than 3 months. RNA was extracted from PBMCs in TRIzol for both TCR sequencing and RNA sequencing.

The sample was also linked to a second study, of T cells in Graves' hyperthyroidism and ophthalmopathy.

The specimen was peripheral blood mononuclear cells (PBMCs), collected at new diagnosis, from a patient treated with antithyroid drugs. These receptors all come from a woman younger than 30 with Graves disease. Donor details come from another sample of the same person, matched by shared clones.

This clonotype was picked up a small number of times. The V and J genes are TRBV4-1 and TRBJ2-3, with a weak D call TRBD1 (6 bases). Trimming left V 0 bases short and J 0 bases short, with 13 bases between. The CDR3 contains 17 residues. Germline assignment: CDR1 MGHRA and CDR2 YSYEKL. In DNA form, the CDR3 reads TGCGCCAGCAGCCAAGATGGGACACTGCTGAGCACAGATACGCAGTATTTT. It translates to CASSQDGTLLSTDTQYF.

The genes are TRBV6-2 or TRBV6-3 and TRBJ1-6; maybe TRBD1 (5 bases). The V end was cut by 7 bases, the J end by 7 bases, with 14 bases between. Germline assignment: CDR1 MNHEY and CDR2 SVGEGT. The CDR3 sequence is 14 residues long. In DNA, the CDR3 is TGTGCCAGCACCCGGGGCAGTCCCAATTCACCCCTCCACTTT. Protein product: CASTRGSPNSPLHF.

This clonotype was recorded at least ten times. The rearrangement links TRBV20-1 to TRBJ1-1, with D tentatively TRBD1 (5 bases). The germline V gene encodes CDR1 DFQATT and CDR2 SNEGSKA (reference sequence). The length of the CDR3 is 14 residues. V was trimmed by 3 bases and J by 3 bases, leaving 14 bases between them. This CDR3 is CSASFGGWYTEAFF. CDR3 sequence (DNA): TGCAGTGCTAGTTTCGGGGGGTGGTACACTGAAGCTTTCTTT.